The entry below gives a single T cell receptor beta chain sequence along with its context. Its antigen remains unidentified. Base quality data are lacking; no much larger clone is found one base away. The cysteine opens and the phenylalanine closes a CDR3 of 15 amino acids. Solely the CDR3 DNA is kept, with 45 bases framed from the first base. Here V drops 3 bases and J drops 2 bases, and the junction holds 5 bases not matched to any gene. CDR1 and CDR2 are read off the germline V gene as ENHRY and SYGVKD. This sample was taken from a study of OX40 agonist ivuxolimab in advanced cancers. Notes on the research overall: Ivuxolimab was an agonistic, fully human IgG2 monoclonal antibody directed against OX40 (CD134), a costimulatory receptor. Intravenous ivuxolimab was administered to patients every 2 weeks at six dose levels: 0.01, 0.1, 0.3, 1.5, 3 and 10 mg/kg. Of the approximately 50 dose-escalation patients, hepatocellular carcinoma was present in roughly 19, melanoma in approximately 15, renal cell carcinoma in 9 and head and neck cancer in 9. In the dose-escalation cohort, 70% to 90% of patients were male, and the mean age was 60 years with a range of about 23 to 79. Patients were allowed to have had prior anti-PD-1, anti-PD-L1 or anti-CTLA-4 therapy, and about 40% of the dose-escalation patients had been treated with checkpoint inhibitors. Partial responses were achieved by three dose-escalation patients, of whom one had hepatocellular carcinoma and two had cutaneous melanoma. The point of sequencing TCRbeta in the periphery was to test whether ivuxolimab changed TCR sequence diversity and drove clonal T-cell expansion. The paper reports the monotherapy dose-escalation portion (N of about 54 patients) of the phase I ivuxolimab trial.

Genomic DNA was extracted from sorted cells for sequencing of the TCRbeta CDR3 region. The immunoSEQ Assay was used for sequencing of TCRbeta CDR3 regions. TCRdb re-hosts the immuneACCESS table, in-frame sequences only. Its copies lack some clones; in the studies checked, an unresolved V gene accounts for under half of them, and the cause for the rest is not known. The sample table holds approximately 35,000 clones, of which 92% were seen once. About 33% of the sample lies in the top ten. The trial excluded patients who had a history of autoimmune disease or who were on systemic immunosuppression. Peripheral blood for TCR sequencing was collected from all dose cohorts at baseline, on cycle 4 day 1, and on cycle 7 day 1. The samples were drawn from a first-in-human, open-label, multicenter phase I dose-escalation trial of ivuxolimab. Adults with locally advanced or metastatic melanoma, renal cell carcinoma, hepatocellular carcinoma or head and neck squamous cell carcinoma were enrolled in the trial. Before TCR sequencing, CD4+ and CD8+ T cells were separately sorted from peripheral blood.

General conclusions and limits of the study: Low levels of normalized T-cell clonal expansion were also seen in some nonresponding patients. Partial responders in the 0.1-3.0 mg/kg groups had among the lowest normalized peripheral clonal expansion, especially among CD8+ T cells. The antigen specificity of the clonally expanded peripheral T cells was not determined. Clonal expansion of both CD4+ and CD8+ blood T cells was observed from baseline to week 6 at doses 0.1 to 3.0 mg/kg. After ivuxolimab, CD8+ T cells had more expanded clones than CD4+ T cells on average.

The source of this sequence is an adult with an advanced solid tumor such as melanoma, head and neck, liver or kidney cancer. The sequenced sample was CD4+ or CD8+ T cells sorted from blood, obtained in a trial of the OX40 agonist ivuxolimab. The receptor chain draws on TRBV10-3 and TRBJ2-7, and TRBD2 matches 9 of the central bases. In nucleotides, the sequence is TGTGCCATCAGTGAAGCGGGAGGCTCGGCCTACGAGCAGTACTTC. Translated, it gives CAISEAGGSAYEQYF.